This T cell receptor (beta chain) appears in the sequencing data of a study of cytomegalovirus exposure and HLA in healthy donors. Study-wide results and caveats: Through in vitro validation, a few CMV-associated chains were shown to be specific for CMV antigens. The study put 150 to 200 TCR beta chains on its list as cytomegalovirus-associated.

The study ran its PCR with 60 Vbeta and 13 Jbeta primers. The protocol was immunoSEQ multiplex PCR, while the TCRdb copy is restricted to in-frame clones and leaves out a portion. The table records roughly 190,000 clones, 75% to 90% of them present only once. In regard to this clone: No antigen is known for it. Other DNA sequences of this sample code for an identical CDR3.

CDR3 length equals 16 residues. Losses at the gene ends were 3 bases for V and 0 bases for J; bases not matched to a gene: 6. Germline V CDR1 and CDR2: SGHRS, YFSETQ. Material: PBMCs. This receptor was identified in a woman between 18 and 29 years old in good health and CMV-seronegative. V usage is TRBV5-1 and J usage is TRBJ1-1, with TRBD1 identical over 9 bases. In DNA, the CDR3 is TGCGCCAGCAGCTCCGGGACAGGGACCATGAACACTGAAGCTTTCTTT. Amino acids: CASSSGTGTMNTEAFF.